This passage covers 27 T cell receptor beta chains from one sample sequenced in a study of T cell responses to AZD1222 COVID-19 vaccine. Clones were read by immunoSEQ multiplex PCR, and TCRdb kept only the in-frame ones, dropping some. The profile shows approximately 150,000 clones, about 86% of them singletons. The source was peripheral blood, collected 28 days after the second AZD1222 dose. All receptors come from an adult who received the AZD1222 COVID-19 vaccine.

The rearrangement uses TRBV11-2 and TRBJ1-4; TRBD1 agrees at 7 bases. J gave up 6 bases and V 5 bases, and 6 bases lay outside the gene matches. The CDR3 spans 14 residues. CDR1 and CDR2 (germline): SGHAT, FQNNGV. CDR3 bases: TGTGCCAGCAGCGGCCGGGACAGAGATGAAAAACTGTTTTTT. It yields the protein CASSGRDRDEKLFF.

This sequence joins TRBV4-1 and TRBJ1-2; 8 bases match TRBD1. Germline trimming cut 3 bases from V and 6 bases from J; bases unmatched to any gene: 9. Germline V gene sequence: CDR1 MGHRA, CDR2 YSYEKL. The CDR3 is made up of 15 amino acids. The CDR3 DNA sequence: TGCGCCAGCAGCCACCGGGACAGGCACCGGGATGGCTACACCTTC. Protein: CASSHRDRHRDGYTF.

V and J are TRBV5-6 and TRBJ1-6; no clear D. V shed 0 bases and J shed 0 bases, with 4 bases lying between them. The length of the CDR3 is 15 residues. Germline lookup yields CDR1 SGHDT and CDR2 YYEEEE. The CDR3 nucleotides read TGTGCCAGCAGCTTGGCTCTCTCCTATAATTCACCCCTCCACTTT. Its translation: CASSLALSYNSPLHF.

The chain employs TRBV11-2 and TRBJ2-7; 11 nucleotides match TRBD2. The CDR3 totals 15 residues. J lost 4 bases, V lost 7 bases, and 9 bases had no gene match. CDR1 is SGHAT and CDR2 is FQNNGV in the germline V gene. The CDR3 nucleotides are TGTGCCAGCACCCTTACTAGCGGGAGCTCGTACGAGCAGTACTTC. Translating gives CASTLTSGSSYEQYF.

CDR3 residues: CASSWTSNQPQHF. The CDR3 coding sequence is TGTGCCAGCAGTTGGACTTCCAATCAGCCCCAGCATTTT. The chain uses TRBV28 and TRBJ1-5; D remains ambiguous. The CDR3 is 13 amino acids. CDR1 MDHEN and CDR2 SYDVKM come from the germline V gene. V was pared by 4 bases and J by 3 bases, with 7 bases between.

The CDR3 sequence is CSVVPGVNTEAFF. In DNA form, the CDR3 reads TGCAGCGTTGTCCCGGGCGTGAACACTGAAGCTTTCTTT. The J gene is TRBJ1-1, the V gene TRBV29-1; D not certain. Trimming pared 4 bases from V and 0 bases from J, leaving 9 bases between. The CDR3 contains 13 residues. CDR1 SQVTM and CDR2 ANQGSEA come from the germline V gene.

The chain has TRBV4-2 and TRBJ2-7; D possibly corresponds to TRBD2 (5 bases). The CDR3 sequence is 17 residues long. Trimming removed 0 bases at V and 3 bases at J, with 18 bases between. CDR1 is LGHNA, CDR2 YNFKEQ, per germline. The CDR3 loop is CASSQDAAGSAFYEQYF. The DNA for the CDR3 is TGTGCCAGCAGCCAAGACGCCGCGGGCAGTGCCTTCTACGAGCAGTACTTC.

This clone was recorded only once. This chain connects TRBV6-5 to TRBJ1-2; 10 nucleotides agree with TRBD1. The germline V gene encodes CDR1 MNHEY and CDR2 SVGAGI. The junction had 6 bases not matched to a gene; V was cut back by 3 bases and J by 8 bases. This CDR3 has 14 residues. As DNA, the CDR3 is TGTGCCAGCAGTTATACCGGGACAGGGGACGGCTACACCTTC. Its protein is CASSYTGTGDGYTF.

The chain links TRBV6-1 to TRBJ2-7, with 13 positions matching TRBD2. Looked up from germline, CDR1 is MNHNS and CDR2 is SASEGT. The CDR3 runs to 17 residues. V shed 4 bases, J shed 1 base, and the junction held 7 bases outside the gene matches. CDR3 DNA sequence: TGTGCCAGCAGTGTTGGACTAGCGGGAGTAGATTCCTACGAGCAGTACTTC. Translated, it gives CASSVGLAGVDSYEQYF.

The chain couples TRBV5-6 to TRBJ1-1; D gene unclear. The CDR3 is 11 residues long. V was pared by 3 bases and J by 1 base, with 1 base between. In germline, CDR1 is SGHDT, CDR2 YYEEEE. The CDR3 loop is CASSSNTEAFF. The CDR3 coding sequence is TGTGCCAGCAGCTCGAACACTGAAGCTTTCTTT.

The chain combines TRBV6-5 with TRBJ1-1; no firm D call. Between the trimmed V and J ends, which lost 0 bases and 1 base, there was a span of 6 bases. The germline V gene encodes CDR1 MNHEY and CDR2 SVGAGI. The length of the CDR3 is 14 residues. The chain's CDR3 is CASSYSKRNTEAFF. In nucleotides, the CDR3 is TGTGCCAGCAGTTACTCGAAAAGGAACACTGAAGCTTTCTTT.

The genes are TRBV30 and TRBJ2-7; TRBD1 aligns across 7 bases. From germline, CDR1 is GTSNPN and CDR2 SVGIG (reference sequence). This CDR3 has 14 residues. J lost 4 bases, V lost 8 bases, and 14 bases had no gene match. The CDR3 loop reads CARGMTGNSYEQYF. CDR3 nucleotides: TGTGCCAGGGGAATGACAGGGAACTCGTACGAGCAGTACTTC.

The chain joins TRBV20-1 to TRBJ2-1, with 7 bases aligning to TRBD2. CDR1 and CDR2 (germline): DFQATT, SNEGSKA (reference sequence). Trimming removed 3 bases from V and 3 bases from J; junction bases left unmatched: 17. This CDR3 spans 18 amino acids. The CDR3 is CSASVGGRALNDYNEQFF. In DNA form, the CDR3 reads TGCAGTGCTAGTGTGGGTGGGAGGGCCCTTAATGACTACAATGAGCAGTTCTTC.

The chain carries TRBV6-5 and TRBJ1-5; D possibly corresponds to TRBD1 (6 bases). Germline V gene lookup returns CDR1 MNHEY and CDR2 SVGAGI. The CDR3 length is 13 residues. Trimming removed 6 bases at V and 7 bases at J, with 13 bases between. CDR3 DNA: TGTGCCAGCAGCAGTACAGGGAACCAGCCCCAGCATTTT. As protein: CASSSTGNQPQHF.

This clone has a single count. The genes are TRBV2 and TRBJ1-3; D is uncertain. The V gene's germline CDR1 is SNHLY and CDR2 FYNNEI. The CDR3 sequence is 14 residues long. Trimming removed 6 bases at V and 0 bases at J, with 9 bases between. This CDR3 reads CASREGISGNTIYF. For the CDR3, the DNA is TGTGCCAGCAGGGAGGGCATCTCTGGAAACACCATATATTTT.

V gene TRBV28 combines with J gene TRBJ1-2; no reliable D call. This CDR3 has 14 amino acids. The V end was cut by 10 bases, the J end by 2 bases, with 17 bases between. In germline, CDR1 is MDHEN, CDR2 SYDVKM. The CDR3 sequence: CATSPRGGNYGYTF. Here the CDR3 DNA reads TGTGCCACCTCCCCACGGGGAGGGAACTATGGCTACACCTTC.

This clone showed up just once. The V gene is TRBV2, the J gene TRBJ2-1; 15 nucleotides agree with TRBD2. The CDR3 covers 15 residues. Losses at the gene ends were 6 bases for V and 6 bases for J; bases not matched to a gene: 3. The germline CDR1 and CDR2 sequences are SNHLY and FYNNEI. The chain's CDR3 is CASRGLAGGANEQFF. DNA for the CDR3: TGTGCCAGCAGAGGACTAGCGGGGGGGGCCAATGAGCAGTTCTTC.

The rearrangement links TRBV11-2 to TRBJ2-7; D call uncertain. The V end was cut by 2 bases, the J end by 0 bases, with 8 bases between. CDR1 and CDR2 (germline): SGHAT, FQNNGV. The CDR3 length is 14 residues. CDR3 sequence reads: CASSLPGPSYEQYF. In DNA, the CDR3 is TGTGCCAGCAGCTTACCAGGACCCTCCTACGAGCAGTACTTC.

Note on this clone: A junction end diverges from the germline sequence, so it may reflect a read error. V and J are TRBV5-1 and TRBJ1-4, with D possibly matching TRBD1 (5 bases). Germline V gives CDR1 SGHRS, CDR2 YFSETQ. CDR3 length equals 14 residues. CDR3 amino acids: CASSLSRANEKLFF. For the CDR3, the DNA is TGTGCCAGCAGCTTGTCCAGGGCTAATGAAAAACTGTTTTTT.

The rearrangement links TRBV2 to TRBJ2-7; TRBD2 matches at 12 bases. The CDR3 contains 14 residues. CDR1 is SNHLY and CDR2 is FYNNEI in the germline V gene. Germline trimming cut 10 bases from V and 3 bases from J; bases unmatched to any gene: 7. CDR3 coding DNA: TGTGCCACCTCCGGACTAGCGGGAAACTACGAGCAGTACTTC. The encoded protein is CATSGLAGNYEQYF.

CDR3 in amino acids: CATSRDSMNTEAFF. As DNA, the CDR3 is TGTGCCACTTCCCGGGACAGCATGAACACTGAAGCTTTCTTT. The rearrangement links TRBV10-3 to TRBJ1-1, with 7 bases fitting TRBD1. Unmatched junction bases numbered 8, after V lost 10 bases and J lost 0 bases. Per the germline V gene, CDR1 is ENHRY and CDR2 is SYGVKD. The CDR3 has 14 residues.

This clone was recorded once. This rearrangement joins TRBV6-5 to TRBJ1-5; D remains ambiguous. The CDR3 length is 14 residues. V gave up 6 bases and J gave up 2 bases, with 11 bases separating them. Germline V gene lookup returns CDR1 MNHEY and CDR2 SVGAGI. In nucleotides, the CDR3 is TGTGCCAGCAGCGTTCGGGCGCGCAATCAGCCCCAGCATTTT. Protein sequence: CASSVRARNQPQHF.

Remarks on this clone: A junction boundary mismatches the germline segment, possibly from a read error. The chain links TRBV6-6 to TRBJ2-7; the D is unclear. CDR1 and CDR2 (germline): MNHNY, SVGAGI (reference sequence). The CDR3 totals 11 residues. The CDR3 bases are TGTGCCAGCAGTCACTCCTACGAGCAGTACTTC. Its translation: CASSHSYEQYF.

V gene TRBV15 combines with J gene TRBJ1-1; weak D call: TRBD1 (6 bases). Trimming cost V 0 bases and J 4 bases, with 9 bases left between them. CDR3 length: 14 amino acids. Germline CDR1 is LNHNV and CDR2 is YYDKDF (reference sequence). The CDR3 bases are TGTGCCACCAGCAGAGAAAGAGGGGGCACTGAAGCTTTCTTT. It is translated as CATSRERGGTEAFF.

The chain is built from TRBV7-8 and TRBJ2-7; 8 bases agree with TRBD2. J gave up 3 bases and V 0 bases, and 10 bases lay outside the gene matches. This CDR3 is 17 amino acids long. Germline assignment: CDR1 SGHVS and CDR2 FQNEAQ. CDR3 protein: CASSLALGLVVVYEQYF. For the CDR3, the DNA is TGTGCCAGCAGCTTAGCCTTGGGACTAGTGGTGGTCTACGAGCAGTACTTC.

The chain links TRBV6-6 to TRBJ2-1; D not resolved. The CDR3 is made up of 14 amino acids. From germline, CDR1 is MNHNY and CDR2 SVGAGI (reference sequence). Trimming stripped 7 bases from V and 4 bases from J, with 14 bases between. CDR3 protein: CASTLVDQYNEQFF. The CDR3 DNA reads as TGTGCCAGCACCCTTGTGGACCAATACAATGAGCAGTTCTTC.

The chain couples TRBV2 to TRBJ1-5, with a tentative D call TRBD1 (5 bases). Trimming cost V 6 bases and J 6 bases, with 18 bases left between them. The CDR3 extends over 15 amino acids. In germline, CDR1 is SNHLY, CDR2 FYNNEI. The CDR3 coding sequence is TGTGCCAGCAGGGCGACCAGGGAAATGGCTCAGCCCCAGCATTTT. This encodes CASRATREMAQPQHF.